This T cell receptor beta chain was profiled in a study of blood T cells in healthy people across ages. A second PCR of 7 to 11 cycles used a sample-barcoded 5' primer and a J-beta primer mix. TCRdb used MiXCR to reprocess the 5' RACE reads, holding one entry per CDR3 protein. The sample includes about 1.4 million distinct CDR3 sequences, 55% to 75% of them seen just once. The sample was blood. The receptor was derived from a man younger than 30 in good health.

Here the CDR3 reads CASSLEVVGYQPQHF. CDR3 DNA: TGTGCCAGCAGCTTAGAAGTGGTGGGCTATCAGCCCCAGCATTTT. The rearrangement links TRBV7-2 to TRBJ1-5, with D uncertain. V was clipped by 1 base and J by 5 bases, with 12 bases between them. This CDR3 spans 15 amino acids. The germline V gene encodes CDR1 SGHTA and CDR2 FQGNSA.